The next 20 T cell receptor beta chains were all read from a single sample in a study of blood T cell repertoires in COVID-19. Assay: immunoSEQ multiplex PCR; the TCRdb copy retains only in-frame clones and omits some. The sample yields fewer than 50,000 clones, more than 65% seen once. Sequenced material: peripheral blood. The receptors derive from a man aged 80 or over with acute or convalescent COVID-19.

V usage is TRBV6-5 and J usage is TRBJ1-5; possible D gene TRBD1, 5 bases. Trimming shortened V by 0 bases and J by 6 bases, and 12 bases separated the two germline ends. The CDR3 is made up of 15 amino acids. Germline CDR1 is MNHEY and CDR2 is SVGAGI. The CDR3 nucleotides read TGTGCCAGCAGTTACTCGTACAGGTTAGGTCAGCCCCAGCATTTT. This encodes CASSYSYRLGQPQHF.

J is TRBJ2-2 and V is TRBV6-2 or TRBV6-3; D remains unclear. The length of the CDR3 is 13 residues. Trimming left V 5 bases short and J 3 bases short, with 7 bases between. Germline CDR1 is MNHEY and CDR2 is SVGEGT. CDR3 region: CASSLYDTGELFF. In DNA, the CDR3 is TGTGCCAGCAGTCTCTATGACACCGGGGAGCTGTTTTTT.

J is TRBJ2-5 and V is TRBV15, with D perhaps matching TRBD2 (6 bases). The CDR3 runs 14 residues. The germline gives CDR1 LNHNV, CDR2 YYDKDF (reference sequence). V shed 0 bases and J shed 5 bases, with 10 bases lying between them. DNA of the CDR3: TGTGCCACCAGCAGAGATCGGGGGTTTGAGACCCAGTACTTC. The encoded protein is CATSRDRGFETQYF.

This clone is a singleton in its sample. The chain links TRBV5-5 to TRBJ2-7; 11 nucleotides agree with TRBD2. CDR3 length: 15 amino acids. Germline assignment: CDR1 SGHKS and CDR2 YYEKEE (reference sequence). The trim removed 4 bases at V and 5 bases at J, leaving 8 bases unmatched. The chain's CDR3 is CASSLLAGGGHEQYF. The CDR3 region has the DNA TGTGCCAGCAGCCTCTTAGCGGGAGGGGGCCACGAGCAGTACTTC.

This chain uses TRBV7-3 with TRBJ1-2; 11 bases match TRBD1. Germline-derived CDR1 and CDR2 are SGHTA and FQGTGA. The CDR3 has 15 amino acids. V shed 5 bases, J shed 4 bases, and the junction held 6 bases outside the gene matches. In DNA, the CDR3 is TGTGCCAGCAGCCCGGGGACAGGGGGTGCCTATGGCTACACCTTC. Residues: CASSPGTGGAYGYTF. Filled out from reference TRBV7-3 and TRBJ1-2, the complete variable domain reads GAGVSQTPSNKVTEKGKYVELRCDPISGHTALYWYRQSLGQGPEFLIYFQGTGAADDSGLPNDRFFAVRPEGSVSTLKIQRTERGDSAVYLCASSPGTGGAYGYTFGSGTRLTVV.

The CDR3 loop is CASSDAGGLNEKLFF. CDR3 DNA: TGCGCCAGCAGCGATGCAGGGGGCCTTAATGAAAAACTGTTTTTT. The genes are TRBV5-1 and TRBJ1-4, with TRBD1 identical over 8 bases. With 4 bases clipped from V and 4 bases from J, the junction kept 6 bases outside the gene matches. The CDR3 runs 15 residues. Germline V lookup: CDR1 SGHRS, CDR2 YFSETQ. Drawing the rest from reference TRBV5-1 and TRBJ1-4, the complete variable domain is KAGVTQTPRYLIKTRGQQVTLSCSPISGHRSVSWYQQTPGQGLQFLFEYFSETQRNKGNFPGRFSGRQFSNSRSEMNVSTLELGDSALYLCASSDAGGLNEKLFFGSGTQLSVL.

The chain employs TRBV9 and TRBJ2-3; TRBD2 matches 10 bases. The CDR3 is made up of 16 amino acids. V trimming: 0 bases; J trimming: 3 bases; junction bases outside the gene matches: 4. The germline V gene has CDR1 SGDLS and CDR2 YYNGEE. CDR3 sequence: CASSVVPSGRTDTQYF. CDR3 coding DNA: TGTGCCAGCAGCGTAGTGCCTAGCGGGAGAACAGATACGCAGTATTTT.

The CDR3 nucleotides read TGTGCCAGCAGCCAGATGGGGCAGGGAAACACCATATATTTT. The encoded protein is CASSQMGQGNTIYF. This chain joins TRBV4-2 and TRBJ1-3; the D gene is possibly TRBD1 (5 bases). CDR1 and CDR2 (germline): LGHNA, YNFKEQ. V was trimmed by 3 bases and J by 4 bases, leaving 10 bases between them. The CDR3 consists of 14 residues.

The rearrangement links TRBV7-8 to TRBJ2-1; 7 nucleotides line up with TRBD2. V was clipped by 3 bases and J by 0 bases; unmatched bases: 8. Germline V lookup: CDR1 SGHVS, CDR2 FQNEAQ. The CDR3 is 17 amino acids. Here the CDR3 DNA reads TGTGCCAGCAGCTTCCGGACTAGGCAAACCTCCTACAATGAGCAGTTCTTC. Translating gives CASSFRTRQTSYNEQFF.

The chain combines TRBV18 with TRBJ2-5, with 10 bases that match TRBD1. The CDR3 runs to 13 residues. Germline V gene sequence: CDR1 KGHSH, CDR2 LQKENI. V lost 8 bases to trimming and J lost 5 bases; unmatched junction nucleotides: 5. This CDR3 reads CASSSGQGETQYF. In DNA form, the CDR3 reads TGTGCCAGCAGCTCGGGACAGGGGGAGACCCAGTACTTC.

This clone has just a few counts. The CDR3: CASSLKRRNTGELFF. The DNA of the CDR3 is TGTGCCAGCAGCCTTAAGCGGAGGAACACCGGGGAGCTGTTTTTT. The chain uses TRBV3-1 (or the pseudogene TRBV3-2) and TRBJ2-2; D might be TRBD2 (5 bases). In germline, CDR1 is LGHDT, CDR2 YNNKEL (reference sequence). V was trimmed by 4 bases and J by 1 base, leaving 10 bases between them. This CDR3 is built from 15 residues.

This clone has just one count. The rearrangement uses TRBV14 and TRBJ2-1, with TRBD1 matching 8 bases. The CDR3 is 19 amino acids. CDR1 and CDR2 from the germline V gene are SGHDN and FVKESK. V shed 5 bases, J shed 8 bases, and the junction held 23 bases outside the gene matches. CDR3 in amino acids: CASSKRTGTPNWRGDEQFF. The CDR3 DNA reads TGTGCCAGCAGCAAGCGGACAGGGACACCAAATTGGAGGGGGGATGAGCAGTTCTTC.

V and J are TRBV4-2 and TRBJ1-4; 9 bases are a match to TRBD1. Trimming took 1 base from V and 5 from J; bases not matched to a gene: 2. CDR1 LGHNA and CDR2 YNFKEQ come from the germline V gene. The CDR3 runs 15 residues. This chain's CDR3 is CASSQAGTGNEKLFF. DNA for the CDR3: TGTGCCAGCAGCCAAGCCGGGACAGGGAATGAAAAACTGTTTTTT.

The chain uses TRBV6-2 or TRBV6-3 and TRBJ2-1; 8 positions match TRBD2. CDR1 is MNHEY and CDR2 is SVGEGT in the germline V gene. There are 15 residues in the CDR3. After removal of 6 bases from V and 10 bases from J, the junction contained 14 bases not matched to a gene. Written as DNA, the CDR3 is TGTGCCAGCAGCGCCGGGACTAGAGTTCCCGAGGAGCAGTTCTTC. Its protein product is CASSAGTRVPEEQFF.

The chain links TRBV11-2 to TRBJ2-2; TRBD1 matches 9 bases. CDR3 length equals 18 residues. Germline-derived CDR1 and CDR2 are SGHAT and FQNNGV. Germline trimming cut 1 base from V and 1 base from J; bases unmatched to any gene: 7. The CDR3 nucleotides are TGTGCCAGCAGCTTAGTACAGGGGGCCCGACTGAACACCGGGGAGCTGTTTTTT. Protein product: CASSLVQGARLNTGELFF.

The chain carries TRBV6-5 and TRBJ2-1; D perhaps matches TRBD1 (7 bases). Germline CDR1 reads MNHEY; CDR2 reads SVGAGI. V lost 6 bases and J lost 10, with 22 bases in between. The CDR3 is 15 residues long. The CDR3 loop reads CASSLRGDGIWEQFF. For the CDR3, the DNA is TGTGCCAGCAGCCTCAGGGGGGACGGAATATGGGAGCAGTTCTTC.

The J gene is TRBJ2-7, the V gene TRBV9, with TRBD2 as a possible D gene (6 bases). The CDR3 totals 15 residues. With 0 bases removed from V and 2 bases from J, the gap between germline ends came to 12 bases. Germline V gene data show CDR1 as SGDLS and CDR2 as YYNGEE. DNA for the CDR3: TGTGCCAGCAGCGTAGGGAATAGCGGACCCTACGAGCAGTACTTC. It translates to CASSVGNSGPYEQYF.

This chain connects TRBV4-1 to TRBJ1-4; the match to TRBD1 covers 9 bases. Losses at the gene ends were 4 bases for V and 7 bases for J; bases not matched to a gene: 4. This CDR3 is built from 14 residues. Germline CDR1 reads MGHRA; CDR2 reads YSYEKL. The CDR3 protein is CASSRQGDSEKLFF. As DNA, the CDR3 is TGCGCCAGCAGCCGACAGGGGGATAGTGAAAAACTGTTTTTT.

The V and J genes are TRBV27 and TRBJ2-3; weak D call: TRBD2 (5 bases). Germline V lookup: CDR1 MNHEY, CDR2 SMNVEV (reference sequence). The V and J ends lost 8 bases and 1 base respectively, with 10 bases between them. The CDR3 extends over 13 amino acids. The CDR3, as DNA: TGTGCCAGCTGGGTCGGGGGCACAGATACGCAGTATTTT. Protein sequence: CASWVGGTDTQYF.

The rearrangement uses TRBV5-6 and TRBJ2-3; D is ambiguous. Germline-derived CDR1 and CDR2 are SGHDT and YYEEEE. CDR3 length: 13 amino acids. Trimming took 4 bases from V and 4 from J, leaving 10 bases between them. The CDR3 reads CASSKTVSDTQYF. The CDR3 nucleotides are TGTGCCAGCAGCAAGACTGTATCAGATACGCAGTATTTT.